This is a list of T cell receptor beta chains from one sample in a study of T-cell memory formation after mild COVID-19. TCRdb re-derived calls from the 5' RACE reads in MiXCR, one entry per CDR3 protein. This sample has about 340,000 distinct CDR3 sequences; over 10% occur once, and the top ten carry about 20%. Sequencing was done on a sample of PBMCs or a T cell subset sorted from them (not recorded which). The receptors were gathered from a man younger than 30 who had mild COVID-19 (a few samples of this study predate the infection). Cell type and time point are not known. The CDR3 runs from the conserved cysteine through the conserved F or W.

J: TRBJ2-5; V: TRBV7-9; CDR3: CASRGLYQETQYF
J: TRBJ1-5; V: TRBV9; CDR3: CASSAGSGYQPQHF
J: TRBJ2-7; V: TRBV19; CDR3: CASSRKDSYEQYF
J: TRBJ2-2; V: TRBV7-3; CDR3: CASSLLGGIANTGELFF
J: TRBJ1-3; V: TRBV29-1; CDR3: CSVAEWANGNTIYF
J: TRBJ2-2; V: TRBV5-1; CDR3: CASSLAGQPITGELFF
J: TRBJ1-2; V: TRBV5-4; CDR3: CASSLAFGSRGGYTF
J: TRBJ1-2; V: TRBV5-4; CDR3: CASSGTLTGNLYGYTF
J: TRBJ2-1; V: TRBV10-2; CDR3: CASRDTGMPYNEQFF
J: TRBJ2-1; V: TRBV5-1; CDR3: CASSQRRPGGDWGDEQFF
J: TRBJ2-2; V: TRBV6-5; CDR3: CASSYRGPSPSSLNTGELFF
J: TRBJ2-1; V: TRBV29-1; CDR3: CSVEEEGLEQFF
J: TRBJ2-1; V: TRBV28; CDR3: CASSNSGGPYNEQFF
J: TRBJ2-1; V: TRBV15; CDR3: CATRGGSSYNEQFF
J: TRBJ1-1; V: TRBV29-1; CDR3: CSVVRQGDTEAFF
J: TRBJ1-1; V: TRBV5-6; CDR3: CASSPEDLNTEAFF
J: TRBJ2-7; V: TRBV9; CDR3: CASSVGTGDYEQYF
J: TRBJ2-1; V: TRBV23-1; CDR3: CASRYNEQFF
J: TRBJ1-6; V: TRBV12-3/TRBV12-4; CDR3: CASSFRELNSPLHF
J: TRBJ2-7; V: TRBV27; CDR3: CASWPLAGNYEQYF
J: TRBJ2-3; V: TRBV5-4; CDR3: CASSGFGGGGTDTQYF
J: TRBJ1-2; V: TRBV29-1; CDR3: CSVRRIAGSYGYTF
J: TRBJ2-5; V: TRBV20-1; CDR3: CSASTGGETQYF
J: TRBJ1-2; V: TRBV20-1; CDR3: CSVGQGWDYGYTF
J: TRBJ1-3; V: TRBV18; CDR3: CASSPGQVSGNTIYF
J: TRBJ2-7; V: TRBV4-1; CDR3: CASSPQLAGAAYEQYF
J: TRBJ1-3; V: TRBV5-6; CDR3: CASSLRQVGPGNTIYF
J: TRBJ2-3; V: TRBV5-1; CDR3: CASNRAGTDRDTQYF
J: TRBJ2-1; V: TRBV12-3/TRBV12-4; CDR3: CASRSRTSGGAVGPTWYNEQFF
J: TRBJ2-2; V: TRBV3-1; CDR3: CASSQDQGLGELFF
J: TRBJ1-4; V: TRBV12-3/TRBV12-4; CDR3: CATGGDNEKLFF
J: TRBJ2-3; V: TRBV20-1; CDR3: CSARISGGGTQYF
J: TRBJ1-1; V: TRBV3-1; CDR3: CASSQAATEAFF
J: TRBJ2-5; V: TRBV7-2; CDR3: CASSLGGGKETQYF
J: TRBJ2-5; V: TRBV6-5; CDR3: CASKGLAGGGTQYF
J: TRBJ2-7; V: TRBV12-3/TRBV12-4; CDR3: CASSSGQGWYEQYF
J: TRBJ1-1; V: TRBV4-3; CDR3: CASSQDSRVNTEAFF